A single sample is the source of the 20 T cell receptor beta chains below, sequenced in a study of cytomegalovirus exposure and HLA in healthy donors (dated by TCRdb to about 2017). Libraries were constructed by the immunoSEQ multiplex PCR assay. A mixture of 60 forward primers for TCR Vbeta segments and 13 reverse primers for TCR Jbeta segments was used in the multiplex PCR. The table comes from immuneACCESS by way of TCRdb, which keeps in-frame sequences with V and J called. Part of the clones is missing from these tables; in studies checked, under half for an unresolved V gene and the rest for unknown reasons. Within this sample are 150,000 to 200,000 clones, with around 80% of them counted one time only. The top ten constitute roughly 6.3% of the sample. Sequenced material: PBMCs. These receptor sequences come from a male donor in good health and CMV-seropositive.

The V and J genes are TRBV25-1 and TRBJ2-7; TRBD2 might be the D (6 bases). V was shortened by 3 bases and J by 2 bases, with 11 bases between the two germline ends. CDR1 and CDR2 (germline): MGHDK, SYGVNS. The CDR3 loop spans 14 amino acids. As DNA, the CDR3 is TGTGCCAGCAGTGACAGCCGGGGGACCTACGAGCAGTACTTC. Translated: CASSDSRGTYEQYF.

The chain joins TRBV27 to TRBJ2-5, with D possibly matching TRBD2 (6 bases). TRBJ2-7 explains the end of the DNA better; the J call may be wrong. Germline-derived CDR1 and CDR2 are MNHEY and SMNVEV (reference sequence). The CDR3 is made up of 15 amino acids. In nucleotides, the CDR3 is TGTGCCAGCAGTTTCGGGCTAGCGAGTTCCTACGAGCAGTACTTC. Protein sequence: CASSFGLASSYEQYF.

The chain combines TRBV5-5 with TRBJ2-3; tentative D call: TRBD2 (6 bases). The germline CDR1 and CDR2 sequences are SGHKS and YYEKEE (reference sequence). The CDR3 is 14 residues long. V was clipped by 2 bases and J by 5 bases, with 12 bases between them. Here the CDR3 reads CASSFGVGGDTQYF. CDR3 nucleotides: TGTGCCAGCAGCTTCGGAGTGGGGGGAGATACGCAGTATTTT.

The chain carries TRBV19 and TRBJ2-7; D remains unclear. CDR3 length equals 13 residues. Looked up from germline, CDR1 is LNHDA and CDR2 is SQIVND (reference sequence). Trimming removed 8 bases at V and 0 bases at J, with 11 bases between. CDR3 sequence (DNA): TGTGCCAGTGTAGTATATGGCTCCTACGAGCAGTACTTC. Translating gives CASVVYGSYEQYF.

In its sample, this clone was seen once. A read error may produce the germline difference seen at one junction end. The chain carries TRBV7-9 and TRBJ1-1; TRBD1 matches 7 bases. In germline, CDR1 is SEHNR, CDR2 FQNEAQ (reference sequence). The CDR3 has 12 residues. The CDR3 spells CSSSSQGGEAFF. The CDR3 nucleotides read TGTTCCAGCAGCTCGCAGGGGGGTGAAGCTTTCTTT. Full variable domain (outside the CDR3, taken from reference TRBV7-9 and TRBJ1-1): DTGVSQNPRHKITKRGQNVTFRCDPISEHNRLYWYRQTLGQGPEFLTYFQNEAQLEKSRLLSDRFSAERPKGSFSTLEIQRTEQGDSAMYLCSSSSQGGEAFFGQGTRLTVV.

This clone was observed a few times. An end of the junction differs from the germline gene, which may be a read error. The V call is TRBV7-7, the J call TRBJ1-1; D ambiguous. The CDR3 sequence is 13 residues long. Looked up from germline, CDR1 is SSHAT and CDR2 is FNYEAQ (reference sequence). CDR3 sequence: CASSNGWNTEAFF. As DNA, the CDR3 is TGTGCTAGCAGTAACGGGTGGAACACTGAAGCTTTCTTT.

DNA for the CDR3: TGTGCCAGCAGCTTACCGGGAGTCGGAGTAGATACGCAGTATTTT. As protein: CASSLPGVGVDTQYF. The genes are TRBV7-9 and TRBJ2-3; tentatively, D is TRBD2 (6 bases). Germline CDR1 reads SEHNR; CDR2 reads FQNEAQ (reference sequence). The CDR3 is 15 residues long. Deletions cut 2 bases from V and 5 bases from J, with 14 bases between.

This chain connects TRBV15 to TRBJ2-7; D unresolved. Trimming left V 1 base short and J 3 bases short, with 13 bases between. Germline values: CDR1 LNHNV, CDR2 YYDKDF (reference sequence). The CDR3 covers 15 residues. The CDR3 loop is CATSRGYGTDYEQYF. In DNA form, the CDR3 reads TGTGCCACCAGCAGAGGCTATGGCACAGACTACGAGCAGTACTTC.

The chain carries TRBV11-2 and TRBJ2-7, with D maybe TRBD1 (6 bases). Per germline, CDR1 SGHAT and CDR2 FQNNGV. This CDR3 has 13 residues. V dropped 5 bases and J dropped 2 bases, with 10 bases sitting between them. For the CDR3, the DNA is TGTGCCAGCAGCCGGGACACTACCTACGAGCAGTACTTC. Protein product: CASSRDTTYEQYF.

V usage is TRBV7-3 and J usage is TRBJ1-1, with a weak D call TRBD1 (6 bases). Trimming removed 0 bases at V and 3 bases at J, with 8 bases between. The CDR3 sequence is 14 residues long. Looked up from germline, CDR1 is SGHTA and CDR2 is FQGTGA. CDR3 coding DNA: TGTGCCAGCAGCTTAACAGGGGGTGACACTGAAGCTTTCTTT. It specifies CASSLTGGDTEAFF.

This clone was recorded a few times. The CDR3 DNA reads as TGTGCCAGCAGCTTGGCCCGACAGGTCGGCTACAATGAGCAGTTCTTC. Translated: CASSLARQVGYNEQFF. V is TRBV5-6 and J is TRBJ2-1; the D gene is possibly TRBD1 (6 bases). Trimming removed 0 bases at V and 3 bases at J, with 13 bases between. Germline CDR1 is SGHDT and CDR2 is YYEEEE. The CDR3 sequence is 16 residues long.

V usage is TRBV27 and J usage is TRBJ2-2, with D possibly being TRBD1 (5 bases). V dropped 4 bases and J dropped 6 bases, with 15 bases sitting between them. The CDR3 is 15 residues long. From germline, CDR1 is MNHEY and CDR2 SMNVEV (reference sequence). The CDR3 DNA follows: TGTGCCAGCAGTTACAGCGCAGGGTCGGCCGGGGAGCTGTTTTTT. It codes for CASSYSAGSAGELFF.

This clone was counted once. V and J are TRBV28 and TRBJ1-2, with 12 bases matching TRBD1. The CDR3 is 15 residues long. CDR1 is MDHEN and CDR2 is SYDVKM in the germline V gene. V dropped 5 bases and J dropped 4; count of bases not matched to a gene: 5. The CDR3 DNA follows: TGTGCCAGCAGTGGGGGGACAGGGGGCGGCTATGGCTACACCTTC. As protein: CASSGGTGGGYGYTF.

The V call is TRBV29-1, the J call TRBJ1-2, with D possibly matching TRBD1 (6 bases). CDR1 SQVTM and CDR2 ANQGSEA come from the germline V gene. The V end was cut by 1 base, the J end by 1 base, with 19 bases between. This CDR3 region has 17 residues. The CDR3 here is CSVEGVGAGLNNYGYTF. CDR3 nucleotides: TGCAGCGTTGAAGGGGTGGGGGCAGGGCTCAATAACTATGGCTACACCTTC. Supplemented by reference TRBV29-1 and TRBJ1-2, the full variable domain reads SAVISQKPSRDICQRGTSLTIQCQVDSQVTMMFWYRQQPGQSLTLIATANQGSEATYESGFVIDKFPISRPNLTFSTLTVSNMSPEDSSIYLCSVEGVGAGLNNYGYTFGSGTRLTVV.

This clone was picked up one time. V usage is TRBV27 and J usage is TRBJ2-1, with TRBD1 matching 9 bases. V shed 5 bases and J 15 bases; nucleotides not matched to a gene: 14. The CDR3 loop spans 14 amino acids. The germline CDR1 and CDR2 sequences are MNHEY and SMNVEV (reference sequence). The CDR3 DNA is TGTGCCAGCAGTCCGCTCAACCCGGGACAGGGACTGTTCTTC. It encodes CASSPLNPGQGLFF.

The V and J genes are TRBV7-9 and TRBJ1-1; D remains ambiguous. V was clipped by 7 bases and J by 1 base, with 16 bases between them. Germline lookup yields CDR1 SEHNR and CDR2 FQNEAQ (reference sequence). This CDR3 region has 15 residues. The DNA for the CDR3 is TGTGCCAGCACCAAGATGGCGGGAGGGAACACTGAAGCTTTCTTT. Translated, it gives CASTKMAGGNTEAFF.

The CDR3 spells CASSLLSGALPSPLHF. For the CDR3, the DNA is TGTGCCAGCAGTTTACTTAGCGGTGCTCTCCCATCGCCCCTCCACTTT. The chain joins TRBV28 to TRBJ1-6; D is unclear. Germline V gives CDR1 MDHEN, CDR2 SYDVKM. Trimming removed 2 bases at V and 13 bases at J, with 21 bases between. This CDR3 spans 16 amino acids.

J is TRBJ1-6 and V is TRBV28, with D possibly TRBD1 on 6 matching bases. The V end lost 6 bases, the J end lost 0 bases, and 12 bases lay between the germline ends. Germline V gives CDR1 MDHEN, CDR2 SYDVKM. CDR3 size: 16 residues. The chain's CDR3 is CASRWTASSYNSPLHF. The CDR3 nucleotides read TGTGCCAGCAGGTGGACAGCGAGCTCCTATAATTCACCCCTCCACTTT.

The chain recombines TRBV4-3 with TRBJ1-2; TRBD1 agrees at 7 bases. Trimming cost V 0 bases and J 4 bases; bases outside gene matches: 8. The V gene's germline CDR1 is LGHNA and CDR2 YSLEER. The CDR3 is made up of 16 amino acids. The CDR3 loop reads CASSQDEFSGGYGYTF. The CDR3 DNA is TGCGCCAGCAGCCAAGATGAGTTTTCAGGGGGCTATGGCTACACCTTC.

The sample holds one count of this clone. CDR3 in DNA: TGTGCCAGCAGAAGGACTAGCGGGAACACCGGGGAGCTGTTTTTT. Protein product: CASRRTSGNTGELFF. This chain uses TRBV6-6 with TRBJ2-2; 10 bases align to TRBD2. The CDR3 length is 15 residues. Trimming removed 6 bases from V and 1 base from J; junction bases left unmatched: 2. Germline V gene data show CDR1 as MNHNY and CDR2 as SVGAGI (reference sequence).